Included here is one TCR beta chain sequence, with context. The sample comes from a study of blood T cell repertoires in COVID-19. Turning to the study itself: COVID-19 samples, acute and convalescent, were from the United States, Italy and Spain. PBMCs, B-cell-depleted T cells, or T cells were the source of the cDNA or gDNA that made up the material.

Germline CDR1 LGHDT, CDR2 YNNKEL (reference sequence). Trimming cost V 0 bases and J 5 bases, with 11 bases left between them. The CDR3 is 14 residues long. Original processing methods: The authors estimated nucleated cell counts from reference gene primer amplification. Profiling relied on immunoSEQ multiplex PCR, and the TCRdb table lists in-frame clones only, not all of them. V and J calls and clone size come straight from that table; D and trimming were deduced from the DNA. Of around 620,000 clones in the sample, 80% to 90% were seen once. V is TRBV3-1 (or the pseudogene TRBV3-2) and J is TRBJ2-7, with D possibly being TRBD2 (7 bases). The TCR sequence derives from a woman under 30 with acute or convalescent COVID-19. The material sequenced was peripheral blood. The CDR3 bases are TGTGCCAGCAGCCAAGAACGGGGGGCGGACGAGCAGTACTTC. Translated, it gives CASSQERGADEQYF.